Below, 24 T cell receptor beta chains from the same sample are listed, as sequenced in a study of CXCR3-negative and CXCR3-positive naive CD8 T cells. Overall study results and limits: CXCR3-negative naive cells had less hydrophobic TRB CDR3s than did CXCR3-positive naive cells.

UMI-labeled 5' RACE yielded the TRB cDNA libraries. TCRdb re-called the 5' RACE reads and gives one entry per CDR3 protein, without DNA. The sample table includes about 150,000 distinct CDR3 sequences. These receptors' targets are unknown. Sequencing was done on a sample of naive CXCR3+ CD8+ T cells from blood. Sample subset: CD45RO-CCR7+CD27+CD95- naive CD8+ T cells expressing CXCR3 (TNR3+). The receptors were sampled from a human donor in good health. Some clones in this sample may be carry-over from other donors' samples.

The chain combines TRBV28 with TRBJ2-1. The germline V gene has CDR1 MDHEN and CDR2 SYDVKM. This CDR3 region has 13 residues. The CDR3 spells CASSLSDNNEQFF.

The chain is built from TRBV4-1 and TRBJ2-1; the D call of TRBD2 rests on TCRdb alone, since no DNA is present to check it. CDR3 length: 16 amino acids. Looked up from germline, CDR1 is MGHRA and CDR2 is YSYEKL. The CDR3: CASSHWAGGMNNEQFF.

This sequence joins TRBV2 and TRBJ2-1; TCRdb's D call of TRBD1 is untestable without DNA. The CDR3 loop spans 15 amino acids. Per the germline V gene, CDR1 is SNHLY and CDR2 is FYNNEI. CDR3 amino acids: CASSLTGFSYNEQFF.

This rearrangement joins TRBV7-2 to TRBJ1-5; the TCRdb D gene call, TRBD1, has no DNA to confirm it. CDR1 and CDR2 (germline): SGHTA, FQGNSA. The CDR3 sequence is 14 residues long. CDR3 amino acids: CASSWGDGNQPQHF. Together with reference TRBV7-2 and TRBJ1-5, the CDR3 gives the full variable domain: GAGVSQSPSNKVTEKGKDVELRCDPISGHTALYWYRQSLGQGLEFLIYFQGNSAPDKSGLPSDRFSAERTGGSVSTLTIQRTQQEDSAVYLCASSWGDGNQPQHFGDGTRLSIL.

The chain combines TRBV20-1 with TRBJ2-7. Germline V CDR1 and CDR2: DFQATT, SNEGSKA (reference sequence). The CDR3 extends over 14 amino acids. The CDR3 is CSARVGLSSYEQYF.

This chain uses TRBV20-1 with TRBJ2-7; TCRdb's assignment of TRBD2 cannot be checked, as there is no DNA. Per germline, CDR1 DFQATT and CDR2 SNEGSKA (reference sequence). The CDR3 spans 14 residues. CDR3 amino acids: CSAPPGLAGTGQYF.

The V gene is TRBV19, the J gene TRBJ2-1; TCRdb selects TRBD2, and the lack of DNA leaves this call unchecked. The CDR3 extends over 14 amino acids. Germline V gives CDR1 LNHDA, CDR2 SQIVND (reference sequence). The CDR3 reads CASSMGGTYNEQFF.

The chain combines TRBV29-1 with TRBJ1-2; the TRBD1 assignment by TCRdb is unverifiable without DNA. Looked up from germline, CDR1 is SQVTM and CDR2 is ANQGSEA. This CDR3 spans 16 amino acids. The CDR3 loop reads CSVSGTGFGLPYGYTF.

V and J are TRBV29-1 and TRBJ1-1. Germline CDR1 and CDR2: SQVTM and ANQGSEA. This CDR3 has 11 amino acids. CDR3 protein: CSARFGTEAFF.

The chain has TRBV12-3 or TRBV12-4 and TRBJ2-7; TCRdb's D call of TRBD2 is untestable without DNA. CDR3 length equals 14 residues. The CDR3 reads CASSLVSDTYEQYF.

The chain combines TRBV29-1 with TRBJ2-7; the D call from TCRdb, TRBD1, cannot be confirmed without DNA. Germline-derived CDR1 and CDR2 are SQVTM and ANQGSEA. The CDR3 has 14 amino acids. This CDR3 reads CSVEDWARGHEQYF.

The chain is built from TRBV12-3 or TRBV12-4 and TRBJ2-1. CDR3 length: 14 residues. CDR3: CASSLNGPYNEQFF.

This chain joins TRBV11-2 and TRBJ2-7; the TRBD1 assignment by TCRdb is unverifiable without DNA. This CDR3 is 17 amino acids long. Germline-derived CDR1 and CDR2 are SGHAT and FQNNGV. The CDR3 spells CASSPGWGVGSSYEQYF.

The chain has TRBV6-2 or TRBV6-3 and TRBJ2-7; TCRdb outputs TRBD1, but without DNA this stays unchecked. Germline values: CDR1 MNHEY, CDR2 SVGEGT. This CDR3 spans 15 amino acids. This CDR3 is CASSYLGQVSYEQYF.

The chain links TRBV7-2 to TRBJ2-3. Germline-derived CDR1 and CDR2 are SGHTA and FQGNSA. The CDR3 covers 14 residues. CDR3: CASTQEWSADTQYF.

The CDR3 region is CASSLASGVSGEQYF. The chain carries TRBV13 and TRBJ2-7; as DNA is missing, the TRBD1 call by TCRdb cannot be tested. The CDR3 consists of 15 residues. CDR1 and CDR2 from the germline V gene are PRHDT and FYEKMQ (reference sequence).

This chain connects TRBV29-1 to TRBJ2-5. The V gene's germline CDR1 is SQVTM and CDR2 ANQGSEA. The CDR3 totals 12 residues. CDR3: CSVEFEWGTQYF.

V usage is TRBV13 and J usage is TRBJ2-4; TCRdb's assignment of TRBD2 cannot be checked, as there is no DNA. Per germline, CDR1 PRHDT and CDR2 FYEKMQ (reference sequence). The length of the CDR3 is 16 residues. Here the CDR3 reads CASSLTTGLAKNIQYF.

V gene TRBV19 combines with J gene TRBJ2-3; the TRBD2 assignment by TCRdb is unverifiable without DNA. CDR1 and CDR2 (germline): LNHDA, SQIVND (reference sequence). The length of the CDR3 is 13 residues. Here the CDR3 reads CASTTRITDTQYF.

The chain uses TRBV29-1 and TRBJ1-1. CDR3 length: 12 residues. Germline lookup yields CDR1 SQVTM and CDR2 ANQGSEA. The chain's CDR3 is CSVEVLQVQAFF.

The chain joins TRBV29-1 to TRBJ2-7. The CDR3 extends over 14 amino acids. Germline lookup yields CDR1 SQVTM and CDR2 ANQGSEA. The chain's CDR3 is CSVLTTSEIYEQYF.

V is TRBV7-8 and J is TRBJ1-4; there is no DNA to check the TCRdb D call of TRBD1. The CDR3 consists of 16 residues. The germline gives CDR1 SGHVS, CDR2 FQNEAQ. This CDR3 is CASSSGPRGLREKLFF.

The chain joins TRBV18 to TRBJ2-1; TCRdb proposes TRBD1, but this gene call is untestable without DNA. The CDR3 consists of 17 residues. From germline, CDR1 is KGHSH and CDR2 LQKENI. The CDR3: CASSPPLPGQGFNEQFF. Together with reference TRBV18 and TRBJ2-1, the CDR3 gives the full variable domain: NAGVMQNPRHLVRRRGQEARLRCSPMKGHSHVYWYRQLPEEGLKFMVYLQKENIIDESGMPKERFSAEFPKEGPSILRIQQVVRGDSAAYFCASSPPLPGQGFNEQFFGPGTRLTVL.

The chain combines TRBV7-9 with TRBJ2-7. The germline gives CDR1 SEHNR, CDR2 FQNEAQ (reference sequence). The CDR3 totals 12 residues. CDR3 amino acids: CASSFANYEQYF.